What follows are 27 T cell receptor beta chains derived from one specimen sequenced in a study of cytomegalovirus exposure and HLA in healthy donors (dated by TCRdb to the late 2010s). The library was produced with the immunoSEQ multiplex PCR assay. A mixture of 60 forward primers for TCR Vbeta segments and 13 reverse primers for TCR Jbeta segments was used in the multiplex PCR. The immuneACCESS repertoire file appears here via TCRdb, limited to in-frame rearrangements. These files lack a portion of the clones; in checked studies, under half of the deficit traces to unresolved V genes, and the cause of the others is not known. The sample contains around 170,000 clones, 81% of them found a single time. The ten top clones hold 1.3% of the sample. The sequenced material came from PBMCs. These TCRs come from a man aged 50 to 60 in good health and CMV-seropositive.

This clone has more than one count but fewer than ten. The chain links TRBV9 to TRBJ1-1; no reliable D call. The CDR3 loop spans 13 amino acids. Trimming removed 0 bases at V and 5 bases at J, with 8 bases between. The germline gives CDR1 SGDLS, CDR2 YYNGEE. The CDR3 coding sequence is TGTGCCAGCAGCGTAGGTCCCCGGACTGAAGCTTTCTTT. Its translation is CASSVGPRTEAFF.

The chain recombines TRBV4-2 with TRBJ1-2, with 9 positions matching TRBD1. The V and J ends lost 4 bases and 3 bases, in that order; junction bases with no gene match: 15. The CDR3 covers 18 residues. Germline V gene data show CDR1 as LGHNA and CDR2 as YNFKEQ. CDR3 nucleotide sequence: TGTGCCAGCAGCCCCCCCTACAAGTCGGGACAGGGTGACTATGGCTACACCTTC. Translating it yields CASSPPYKSGQGDYGYTF.

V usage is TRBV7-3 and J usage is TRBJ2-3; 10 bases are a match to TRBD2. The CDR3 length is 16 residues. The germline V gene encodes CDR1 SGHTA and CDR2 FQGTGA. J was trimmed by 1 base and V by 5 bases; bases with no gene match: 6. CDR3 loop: CASSPGTSAGTDTQYF. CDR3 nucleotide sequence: TGTGCCAGCAGCCCTGGGACTAGCGCCGGCACAGATACGCAGTATTTT.

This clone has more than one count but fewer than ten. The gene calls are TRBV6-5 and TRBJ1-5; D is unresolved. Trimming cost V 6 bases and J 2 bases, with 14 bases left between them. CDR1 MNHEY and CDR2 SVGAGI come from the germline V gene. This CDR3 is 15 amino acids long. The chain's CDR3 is CASSRTYGGNQPQHF. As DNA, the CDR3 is TGTGCCAGCAGCCGGACTTATGGAGGCAATCAGCCCCAGCATTTT.

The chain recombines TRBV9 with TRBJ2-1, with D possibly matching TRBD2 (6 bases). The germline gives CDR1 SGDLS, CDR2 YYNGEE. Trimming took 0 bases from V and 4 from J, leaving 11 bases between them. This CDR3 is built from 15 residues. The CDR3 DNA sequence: TGTGCCAGCAGCGTAGGAGGTGGGGGGTACAATGAGCAGTTCTTC. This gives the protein CASSVGGGGYNEQFF.

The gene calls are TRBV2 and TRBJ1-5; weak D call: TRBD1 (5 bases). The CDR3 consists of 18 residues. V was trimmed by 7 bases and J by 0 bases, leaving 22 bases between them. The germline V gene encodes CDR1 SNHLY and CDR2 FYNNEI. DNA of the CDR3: TGTGCCAGCAATTTACAGGTTGGGTGGGGTGATAGCAATCAGCCCCAGCATTTT. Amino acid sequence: CASNLQVGWGDSNQPQHF.

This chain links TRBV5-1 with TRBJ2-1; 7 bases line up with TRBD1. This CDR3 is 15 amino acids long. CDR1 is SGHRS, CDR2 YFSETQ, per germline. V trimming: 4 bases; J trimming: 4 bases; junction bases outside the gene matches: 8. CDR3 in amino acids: CASSAEGAGYNEQFF. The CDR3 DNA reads TGCGCCAGCAGCGCCGAGGGGGCGGGTTACAATGAGCAGTTCTTC. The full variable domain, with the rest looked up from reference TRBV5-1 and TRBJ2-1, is KAGVTQTPRYLIKTRGQQVTLSCSPISGHRSVSWYQQTPGQGLQFLFEYFSETQRNKGNFPGRFSGRQFSNSRSEMNVSTLELGDSALYLCASSAEGAGYNEQFFGPGTRLTVL.

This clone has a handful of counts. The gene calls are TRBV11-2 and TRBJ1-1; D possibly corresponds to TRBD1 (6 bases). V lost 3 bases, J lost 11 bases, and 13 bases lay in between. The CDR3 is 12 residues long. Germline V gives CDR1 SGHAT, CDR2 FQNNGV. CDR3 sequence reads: CASSFGRGVAFF. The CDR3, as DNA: TGTGCCAGCAGCTTTGGGAGGGGGGTGGCTTTCTTT.

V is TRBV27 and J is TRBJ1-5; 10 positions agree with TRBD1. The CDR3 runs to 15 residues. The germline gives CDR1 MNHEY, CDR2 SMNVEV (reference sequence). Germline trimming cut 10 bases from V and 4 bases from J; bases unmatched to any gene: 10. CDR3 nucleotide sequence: TGTGCCACCCGGGACAGGGGCCTAAGAAATCAGCCCCAGCATTTT. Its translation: CATRDRGLRNQPQHF.

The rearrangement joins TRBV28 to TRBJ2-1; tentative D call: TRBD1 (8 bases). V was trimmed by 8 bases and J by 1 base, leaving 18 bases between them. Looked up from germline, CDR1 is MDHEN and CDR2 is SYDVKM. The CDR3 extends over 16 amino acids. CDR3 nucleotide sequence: TGTGCCAGCGGGGGGGGAACAGGGGGGTCCTACAATGAGCAGTTCTTC. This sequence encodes CASGGGTGGSYNEQFF.

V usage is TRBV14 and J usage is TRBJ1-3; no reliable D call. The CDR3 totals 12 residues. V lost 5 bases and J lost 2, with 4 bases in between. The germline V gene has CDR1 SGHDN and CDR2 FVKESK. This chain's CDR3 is CASSIAGNTIYF. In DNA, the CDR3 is TGTGCCAGCAGCATCGCTGGAAACACCATATATTTT. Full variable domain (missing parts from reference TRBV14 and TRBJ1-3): EAGVTQFPSHSVIEKGQTVTLRCDPISGHDNLYWYRRVMGKEIKFLLHFVKESKQDESGMPNNRFLAERTGGTYSTLKVQPAELEDSGVYFCASSIAGNTIYFGEGSWLTVV.

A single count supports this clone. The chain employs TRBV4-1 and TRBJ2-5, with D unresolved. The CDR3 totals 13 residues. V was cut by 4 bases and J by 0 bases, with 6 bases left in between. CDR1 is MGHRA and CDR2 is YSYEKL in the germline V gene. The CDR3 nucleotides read TGCGCCAGCAGCCGGGCTAACCAAGAGACCCAGTACTTC. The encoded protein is CASSRANQETQYF.

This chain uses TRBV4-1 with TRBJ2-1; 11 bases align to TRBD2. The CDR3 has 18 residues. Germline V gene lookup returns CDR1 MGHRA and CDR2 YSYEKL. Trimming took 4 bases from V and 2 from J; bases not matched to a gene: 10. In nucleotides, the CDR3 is TGCGCCAGCAGCCCAACCGTGGGACTAGCGGCCCCCTACAATGAGCAGTTCTTC. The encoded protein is CASSPTVGLAAPYNEQFF.

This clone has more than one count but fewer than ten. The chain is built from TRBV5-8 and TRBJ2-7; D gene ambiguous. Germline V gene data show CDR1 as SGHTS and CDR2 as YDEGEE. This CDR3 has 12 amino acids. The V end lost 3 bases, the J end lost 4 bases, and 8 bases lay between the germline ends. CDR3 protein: CASSSPGYEQYF. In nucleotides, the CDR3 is TGTGCCAGCAGCTCCCCGGGTTACGAGCAGTACTTC.

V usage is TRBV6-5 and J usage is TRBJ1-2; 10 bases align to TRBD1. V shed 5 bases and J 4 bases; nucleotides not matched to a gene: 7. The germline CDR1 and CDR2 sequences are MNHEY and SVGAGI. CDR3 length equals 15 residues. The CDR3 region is CASSPSTGGFYGYTF. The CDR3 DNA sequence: TGTGCCAGCAGTCCCTCGACAGGGGGCTTCTATGGCTACACCTTC.

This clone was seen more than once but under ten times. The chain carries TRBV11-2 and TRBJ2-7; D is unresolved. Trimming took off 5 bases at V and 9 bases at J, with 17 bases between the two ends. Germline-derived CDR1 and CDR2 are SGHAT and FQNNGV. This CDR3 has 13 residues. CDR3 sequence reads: CASSTTRRAGQYF. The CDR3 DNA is TGTGCCAGCAGCACTACCCGGCGCGCTGGGCAGTACTTC.

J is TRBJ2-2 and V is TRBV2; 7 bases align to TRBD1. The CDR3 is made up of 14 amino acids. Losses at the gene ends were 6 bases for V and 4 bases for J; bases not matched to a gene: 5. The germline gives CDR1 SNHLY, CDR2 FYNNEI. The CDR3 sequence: CASRTGMGTGELFF. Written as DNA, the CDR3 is TGTGCCAGCAGGACAGGGATGGGCACCGGGGAGCTGTTTTTT.

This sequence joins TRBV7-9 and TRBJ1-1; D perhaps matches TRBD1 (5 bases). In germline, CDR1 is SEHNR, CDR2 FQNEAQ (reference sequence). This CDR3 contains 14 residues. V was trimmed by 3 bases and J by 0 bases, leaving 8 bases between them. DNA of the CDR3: TGTGCCAGCAGCTTTTCGGGGGTGAACACTGAAGCTTTCTTT. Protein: CASSFSGVNTEAFF.

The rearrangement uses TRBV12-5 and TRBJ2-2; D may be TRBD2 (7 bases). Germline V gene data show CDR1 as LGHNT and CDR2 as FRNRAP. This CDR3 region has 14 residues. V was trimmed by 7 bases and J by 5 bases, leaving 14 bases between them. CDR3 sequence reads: CASDGGRGTGELFF. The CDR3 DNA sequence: TGTGCTAGTGACGGGGGGCGTGGAACCGGGGAGCTGTTTTTT.

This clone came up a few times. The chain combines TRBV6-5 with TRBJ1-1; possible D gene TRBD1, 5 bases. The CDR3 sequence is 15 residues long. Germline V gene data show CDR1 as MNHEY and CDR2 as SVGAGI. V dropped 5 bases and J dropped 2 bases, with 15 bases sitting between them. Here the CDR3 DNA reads TGTGCCAGCAGTCCCCGCCGGGACTCCAACACTGAAGCTTTCTTT. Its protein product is CASSPRRDSNTEAFF.

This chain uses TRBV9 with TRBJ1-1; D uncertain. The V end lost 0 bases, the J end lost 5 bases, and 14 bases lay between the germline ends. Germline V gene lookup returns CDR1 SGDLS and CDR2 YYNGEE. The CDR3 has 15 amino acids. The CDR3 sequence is CASSVGRLDWTEAFF. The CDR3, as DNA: TGTGCCAGCAGCGTAGGGCGTCTTGACTGGACTGAAGCTTTCTTT.

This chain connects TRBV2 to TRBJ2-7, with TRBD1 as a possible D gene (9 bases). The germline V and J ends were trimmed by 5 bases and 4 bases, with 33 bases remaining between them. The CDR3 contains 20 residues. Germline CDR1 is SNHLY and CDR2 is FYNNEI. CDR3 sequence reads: CASSQTGGRREGRNLYEQYF. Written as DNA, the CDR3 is TGTGCCAGCAGTCAGACAGGGGGTCGACGGGAGGGCCGAAACTTATACGAGCAGTACTTC. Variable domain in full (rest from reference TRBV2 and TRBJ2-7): EPEVTQTPSHQVTQMGQEVILRCVPISNHLYFYWYRQILGQKVEFLVSFYNNEISEKSEIFDDQFSVERPDGSNFTLKIRSTKLEDSAMYFCASSQTGGRREGRNLYEQYFGPGTRLTVT.

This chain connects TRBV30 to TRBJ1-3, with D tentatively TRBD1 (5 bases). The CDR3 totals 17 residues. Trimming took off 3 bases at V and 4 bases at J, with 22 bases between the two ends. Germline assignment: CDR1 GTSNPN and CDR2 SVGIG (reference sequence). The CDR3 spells CAWREGTRSGRGNTIYF. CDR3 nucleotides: TGTGCCTGGAGGGAGGGGACCAGGTCTGGCAGGGGAAACACCATATATTTT.

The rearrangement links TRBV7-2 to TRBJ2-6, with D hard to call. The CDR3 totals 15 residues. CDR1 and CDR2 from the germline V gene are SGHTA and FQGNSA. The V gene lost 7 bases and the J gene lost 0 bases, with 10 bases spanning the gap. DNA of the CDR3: TGTGCCAGCACCCTAATTTCCTCTGGGGCCAACGTCCTGACTTTC. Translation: CASTLISSGANVLTF.

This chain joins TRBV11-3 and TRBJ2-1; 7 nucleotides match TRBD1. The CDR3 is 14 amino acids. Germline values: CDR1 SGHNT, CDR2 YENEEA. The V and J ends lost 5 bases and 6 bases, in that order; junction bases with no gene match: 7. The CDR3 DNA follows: TGTGCCAGCAGCCAGGACAGGTTAAGCAATGAGCAGTTCTTC. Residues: CASSQDRLSNEQFF. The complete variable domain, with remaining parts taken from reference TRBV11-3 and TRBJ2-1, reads EAGVVQSPRYKIIEKKQPVAFWCNPISGHNTLYWYLQNLGQGPELLIRYENEEAVDDSQLPKDRFSAERLKGVDSTLKIQPAELGDSAVYLCASSQDRLSNEQFFGPGTRLTVL.

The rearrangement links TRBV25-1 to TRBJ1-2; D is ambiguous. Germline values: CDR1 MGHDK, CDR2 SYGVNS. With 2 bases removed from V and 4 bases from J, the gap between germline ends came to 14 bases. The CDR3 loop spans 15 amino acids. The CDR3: CASSEGGGPSYGYTF. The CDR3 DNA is TGTGCCAGCAGTGAAGGTGGTGGGCCATCCTATGGCTACACCTTC.

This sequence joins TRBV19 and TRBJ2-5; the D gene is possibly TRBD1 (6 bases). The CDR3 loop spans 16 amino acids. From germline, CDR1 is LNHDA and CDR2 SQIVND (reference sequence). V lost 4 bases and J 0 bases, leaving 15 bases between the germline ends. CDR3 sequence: CASSTPSRDNQETQYF. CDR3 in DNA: TGTGCCAGTAGTACCCCCTCCCGGGACAACCAAGAGACCCAGTACTTC.